The 2 T cell receptor beta chains below all came from one sample that was sequenced in a study of identifying expanded T cells in peripheral blood. Repertoires were generated with immunoSEQ multiplex PCR, while TCRdb's copy carries only in-frame clones and drops some. Among around 100,000 clones listed, roughly 91% were seen once. Sequences were obtained from blood. The receptors were sampled from a person between 18 and 75 years old in good health.

The V and J genes are TRBV7-2 and TRBJ2-7, with 7 bases identical to TRBD2. J lost 0 bases, V lost 3 bases, and 2 bases had no gene match. The CDR3 is 14 amino acids. Germline CDR1 SGHTA, CDR2 FQGNSA. CDR3 protein: CASSFWTSSYEQYF. The CDR3 DNA sequence: TGTGCCAGCAGCTTTTGGACTAGCTCCTACGAGCAGTACTTC.

This clone was observed a handful of times. CDR3 bases: TGTGCCAGCAGTGCGGGACTGGTAAACACCATATATTTT. Its protein is CASSAGLVNTIYF. The V call is TRBV6-1, the J call TRBJ1-3; tentatively, D is TRBD1 (5 bases). Germline values: CDR1 MNHNS, CDR2 SASEGT. CDR3 size: 13 residues. Trimming left V 4 bases short and J 6 bases short, with 10 bases between.